This T cell receptor (beta chain) was obtained from a study of shared clonotypes between healthy human individuals. Points on this clone: Antigen unknown.

Evenly divided among several immunoSEQ plates was the genomic DNA of each subset. The assay was immunoSEQ multiplex PCR, and TCRdb's table has in-frame clones only and misses some. The sample shows 1.4 million or so clones, roughly 98.5% of them seen only once. Germline trimming cut 5 bases from V and 5 bases from J; bases unmatched to any gene: 9. The length of the CDR3 is 15 residues. Germline assignment: CDR1 SQVTM and CDR2 ANQGSEA. The study, taken as a whole, reports: Generation probability values for non-shared clonotypes were lower than those for clonotypes shared by all four donors.

The rearrangement uses TRBV29-1 and TRBJ2-5; 12 bases map to TRBD2. Source material: naive CD4+ T cells sorted from blood. Subset meaning: CD45RA+ positively selected. This receptor was taken from a man aged 25 to 40 in good health. This CDR3 is CSVPLAGGPEETQYF. CDR3 in DNA: TGCAGCGTTCCCCTAGCGGGAGGGCCTGAGGAGACCCAGTACTTC.